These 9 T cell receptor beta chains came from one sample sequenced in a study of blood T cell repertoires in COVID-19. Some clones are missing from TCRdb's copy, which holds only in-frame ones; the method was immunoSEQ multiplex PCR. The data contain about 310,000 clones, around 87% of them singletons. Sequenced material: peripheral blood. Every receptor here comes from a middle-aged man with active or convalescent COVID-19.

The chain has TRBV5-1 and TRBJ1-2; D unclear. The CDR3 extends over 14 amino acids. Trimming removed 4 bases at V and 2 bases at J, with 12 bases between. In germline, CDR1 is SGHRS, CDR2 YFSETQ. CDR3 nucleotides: TGCGCCAGCAGCCCTGCCCCAGAAAACTATGGCTACACCTTC. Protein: CASSPAPENYGYTF.

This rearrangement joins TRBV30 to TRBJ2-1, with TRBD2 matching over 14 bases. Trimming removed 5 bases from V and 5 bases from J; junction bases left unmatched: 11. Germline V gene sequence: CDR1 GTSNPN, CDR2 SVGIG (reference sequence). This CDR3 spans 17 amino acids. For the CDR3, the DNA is TGTGCCTGGGGCCCGGGACTAGCGGGAGCGAGAAACAATGAGCAGTTCTTC. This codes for CAWGPGLAGARNNEQFF.

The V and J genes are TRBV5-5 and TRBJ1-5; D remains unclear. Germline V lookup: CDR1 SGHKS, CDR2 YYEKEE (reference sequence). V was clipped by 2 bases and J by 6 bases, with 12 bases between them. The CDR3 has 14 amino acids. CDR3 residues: CASSLSLVGQPQHF. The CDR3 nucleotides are TGTGCCAGCAGCTTAAGTCTCGTCGGTCAGCCCCAGCATTTT.

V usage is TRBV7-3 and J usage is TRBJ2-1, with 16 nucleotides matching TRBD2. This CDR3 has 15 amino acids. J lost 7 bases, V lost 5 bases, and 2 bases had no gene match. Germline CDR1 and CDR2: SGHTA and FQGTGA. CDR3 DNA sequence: TGTGCCAGCAGCGGGACTAGCGGGGGGGCAAATGAGCAGTTCTTC. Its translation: CASSGTSGGANEQFF.

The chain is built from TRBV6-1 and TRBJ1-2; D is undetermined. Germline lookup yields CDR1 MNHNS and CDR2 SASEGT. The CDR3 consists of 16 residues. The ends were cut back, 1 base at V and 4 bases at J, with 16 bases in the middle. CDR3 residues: CASSEVGRLSGYGYTF. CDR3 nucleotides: TGTGCCAGCAGTGAAGTAGGCAGGCTTTCTGGCTATGGCTACACCTTC.

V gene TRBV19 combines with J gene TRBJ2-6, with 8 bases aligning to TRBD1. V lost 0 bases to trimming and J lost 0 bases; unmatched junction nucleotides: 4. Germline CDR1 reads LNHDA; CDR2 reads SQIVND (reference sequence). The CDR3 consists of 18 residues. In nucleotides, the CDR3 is TGTGCCAGTAGTATAGAAGCGACAGGGGTCTCTGGGGCCAACGTCCTGACTTTC. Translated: CASSIEATGVSGANVLTF.

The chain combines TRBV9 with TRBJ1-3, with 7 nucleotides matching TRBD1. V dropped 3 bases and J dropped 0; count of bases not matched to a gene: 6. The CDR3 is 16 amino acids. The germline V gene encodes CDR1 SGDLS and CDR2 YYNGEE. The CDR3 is CASSGQGPFSGNTIYF. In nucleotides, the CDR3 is TGTGCCAGCAGCGGACAGGGACCCTTCTCTGGAAACACCATATATTTT.

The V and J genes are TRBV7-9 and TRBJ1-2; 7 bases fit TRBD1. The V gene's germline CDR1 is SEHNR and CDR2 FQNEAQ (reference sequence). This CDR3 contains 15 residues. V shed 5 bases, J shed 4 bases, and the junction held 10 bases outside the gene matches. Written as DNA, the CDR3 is TGTGCCAGCAGCCGACCGGGACAGACCTTCTATGGCTACACCTTC. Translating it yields CASSRPGQTFYGYTF.

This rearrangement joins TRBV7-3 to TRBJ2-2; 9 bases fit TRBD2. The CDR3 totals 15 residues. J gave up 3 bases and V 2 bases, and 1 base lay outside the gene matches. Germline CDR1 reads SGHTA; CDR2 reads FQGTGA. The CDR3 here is CASSLGTSYTGELFF. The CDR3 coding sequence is TGTGCCAGCAGCTTAGGGACTAGCTACACCGGGGAGCTGTTTTTT.